This T cell receptor (beta chain) was profiled in a study of shared clonotypes between healthy human individuals. CDR3 length: 14 amino acids. V shed 1 base and J shed 3 bases, with 10 bases lying between them. Germline-derived CDR1 and CDR2 are SGHDN and FVKESK. With respect to this clone: The antigen is not known.

Study results and caveats: Against clonotypes common to all four donors, non-shared ones had lower generation probabilities.

CD45RO-negative CD8 cells positively selected for CCR7 made up the naive population, which excluded terminally differentiated effector memory CD45RA+ cells. TCRdb keeps only in-frame clones here, not all; method: immunoSEQ multiplex PCR. The sample includes some 2 million clones, about 95% of them seen just once. The sample taken for sequencing was naive CD8+ T cells sorted from blood. This clonotype was sampled from a man aged 18-30 years in good health. The chain has TRBV14 and TRBJ2-7; perhaps TRBD2 as D (5 bases). CDR3 bases: TGTGCCAGCAGCCAAGTGGACTGGATCTACGAGCAGTACTTC. It specifies CASSQVDWIYEQYF.